The T cell receptor beta chain described here comes from a study of T-cell memory formation after mild COVID-19. About this clonotype: What it binds is not known.

Overall study results and limits: Later expanders leaned CD4+, whereas clones that contracted between day 15 and 85 were balanced CD4/CD8.

TCRdb itself ran the 5' RACE reads through MiXCR, one entry per CDR3 protein. This table has 200,000 or so distinct CDR3 sequences, about 9.2% appearing once. Trimming took 0 bases from V and 6 from J, leaving 11 bases between them. The CDR3 is 14 residues long. The clonotype originates from a man younger than 35 who had mild COVID-19 (a few samples of this study predate the infection). Cell type and time point are not known. V and J are TRBV23-1 and TRBJ1-2; a weak D match, TRBD1 (5 bases). TRBV23-1 is reported as an ORF; its role is uncertain. Source material: PBMCs or a T cell subset sorted from them (not recorded which). For the CDR3, the DNA is TGCGCCAGCAGTCAATCGCAGGGTTACCATGGCTACACCTTC. Protein sequence: CASSQSQGYHGYTF.